Listed below are T cell receptor beta chains from one sample, sequenced in a study of T cell responses to AZD1222 COVID-19 vaccine. Data came from immunoSEQ multiplex PCR; TCRdb stores just in-frame clones and leaves some out. The sample has about 150,000 clones; approximately 86% are singletons. Source: peripheral blood, taken after recovery from COVID-19. These receptors all come from an adult who had recovered from COVID-19. The CDR3 runs from the conserved cysteine through the conserved F or W. The order of the fields is V gene, J gene, CDR3 protein.

TRBV19	TRBJ1-5	CASSLVQGLLQPQHF
TRBV5-1	TRBJ2-7	CASSLEGGEDEQYF
TRBV6-6	TRBJ1-1	CASSYGGMTEAFF
TRBV28	TRBJ1-5	CASSLEGGGLYQPQHF
TRBV5-1	TRBJ1-4	CASSLGTGEGEKLFF
TRBV7-3	TRBJ1-1	CASSSDRERPTAEAFF
TRBV28	TRBJ2-3	CASSSSFRLVKTDTQYF
TRBV6-5	TRBJ1-1	CASRFAELNTEAFF
TRBV10-3	TRBJ1-5	CAISESSGAFQPQHF
TRBV6-5	TRBJ1-5	CASSPSFNQPQHF
TRBV19	TRBJ1-3	CASSRGHTNSGNTIYF
TRBV9	TRBJ1-5	CASSVEGRPNQPQHF
TRBV24-1	TRBJ2-1	CATSDAGAGTEQFF
TRBV6-2/TRBV6-3	TRBJ2-7	CASSHRDPTTEQYF
TRBV19	TRBJ1-5	CASSIPHGTGGDQPQHF
TRBV5-8	TRBJ2-2	CASSHYENTGELFF
TRBV28	TRBJ1-1	CASSLGRNTEAFF
TRBV7-9	TRBJ1-2	CASSLGPDGYTF
TRBV5-6	TRBJ2-5	CASSLTGAGETQYF
TRBV12-3/TRBV12-4	TRBJ1-4	CANSIAGVEKLFF
TRBV15	TRBJ2-1	CATSIWTGGDNEQFF
TRBV5-1	TRBJ1-2	CASSSTNYGYTF
TRBV28	TRBJ1-1	CASSLGGTGGSEAFF
TRBV9	TRBJ1-2	CASSSRTALYGYTF
TRBV11-3	TRBJ2-2	CASSIRVGAGELFF
TRBV11-2	TRBJ1-2	CASSLDGPYGYTF
TRBV2	TRBJ1-4	CASSVDVGKLFF
TRBV6-5	TRBJ2-6	CASTGGGSGANVLTF
TRBV29-1	TRBJ1-1	CSVDGFGGAERNTEAFF
TRBV7-3	TRBJ2-2	CASSFGPGLAGVRGTGELFF
TRBV5-4	TRBJ1-1	CASSPGQGARITMNTEAFF
TRBV6-5	TRBJ1-1	CASRFVYGGWAFF
TRBV29-1	TRBJ2-2	CSVYSSGGYTGELFF
TRBV19	TRBJ2-5	CASSRGQGQETQYF
TRBV7-5	TRBJ2-7	CVRSPILGKNYEQYF
TRBV24-1	TRBJ2-7	CATSDRLRSEQYF
TRBV18	TRBJ2-7	CASSTSGLAGAEQYF
TRBV7-2	TRBJ1-4	CASSFSAGLNEKLFF
TRBV6-6	TRBJ1-2	CASRETGANYGYTF
TRBV5-1	TRBJ2-7	CASSLMGATSGQYF
TRBV7-9	TRBJ2-3	CASSLAEAATDTQYF
TRBV6-4	TRBJ2-6	CASSVGSGANVLTF
TRBV28	TRBJ1-2	CASWGGLRDYGYTF